The next 27 T cell receptor beta chains were all read from a single sample in a study of blood T cell repertoires in COVID-19. Clones were read by immunoSEQ multiplex PCR, and TCRdb kept only the in-frame ones, dropping some. The sample includes fewer than 250,000 clones, 87% of them seen just once. Sequenced material: PBMCs or T cells enriched from blood (not recorded which). Receptors were obtained from a woman in her 30s with acute COVID-19.

The sample holds one count of this clone. V and J are TRBV5-1 and TRBJ1-1; 12 nucleotides line up with TRBD1. Per germline, CDR1 SGHRS and CDR2 YFSETQ. Trimming cost V 0 bases and J 11 bases; bases outside gene matches: 5. This CDR3 spans 14 amino acids. CDR3 sequence reads: CASSLEPGQGAAFF. CDR3 in DNA: TGCGCCAGCAGCTTGGAACCGGGACAGGGGGCGGCTTTCTTT.

Only a few counts were recorded for this clone. The chain combines TRBV4-1 with TRBJ1-5; 7 bases are a match to TRBD1. Trimming cost V 5 bases and J 4 bases; bases outside gene matches: 5. Germline V gene lookup returns CDR1 MGHRA and CDR2 YSYEKL. The CDR3 spans 14 residues. The CDR3 protein is CASSKDRLNQPQHF. As DNA, the CDR3 is TGCGCCAGCAGCAAGGACAGGTTGAATCAGCCCCAGCATTTT.

With regard to this clone: Other DNA sequences in the sample encode the same CDR3. The J gene is TRBJ1-2, the V gene TRBV6-5; possible D gene TRBD1, 5 bases. CDR3 length: 14 residues. Looked up from germline, CDR1 is MNHEY and CDR2 is SVGAGI. V was pared by 0 bases and J by 2 bases, with 7 bases between. The CDR3 loop reads CASSYSEGNYGYTF. The CDR3 DNA sequence: TGTGCCAGCAGTTACTCGGAGGGGAACTATGGCTACACCTTC.

The chain employs TRBV5-6 and TRBJ2-5, with 8 bases matching TRBD2. This CDR3 has 14 residues. After removal of 4 bases from V and 4 bases from J, the junction contained 6 bases not matched to a gene. The V gene's germline CDR1 is SGHDT and CDR2 YYEEEE. The CDR3 region has the DNA TGTGCCAGCAGCGATACTAGCGGCCCAGAGACCCAGTACTTC. It specifies CASSDTSGPETQYF.

This clone was found once. The V gene is TRBV6-5, the J gene TRBJ2-3; no clear D gene. The CDR3 consists of 14 residues. V lost 7 bases to trimming and J lost 5 bases, with 16 bases between them. Germline CDR1 and CDR2: MNHEY and SVGAGI. DNA for the CDR3: TGTGCCAGCAATCTCGGGTTTGGTATAGATACGCAGTATTTT. Its translation: CASNLGFGIDTQYF.

The rearrangement uses TRBV2 and TRBJ1-5, with 7 bases identical to TRBD1. Germline CDR1 reads SNHLY; CDR2 reads FYNNEI. V lost 8 bases and J lost 3; bases outside the gene matches: 13. The CDR3 length is 16 residues. Here the CDR3 reads CASAPSTGQNNQPQHF. The DNA of the CDR3 is TGTGCCAGCGCCCCGAGCACGGGACAGAACAATCAGCCCCAGCATTTT.

J is TRBJ1-1 and V is TRBV7-2, with a possible D match to TRBD1 (5 bases). Trimming took 2 bases from V and 4 from J, leaving 14 bases between them. Germline CDR1 and CDR2: SGHTA and FQGNSA. This CDR3 is built from 15 residues. CDR3 sequence: CASSLRWRGRTEAFF. The CDR3 nucleotides are TGTGCCAGCAGCTTAAGGTGGAGGGGTCGCACTGAAGCTTTCTTT.

The V gene is TRBV15, the J gene TRBJ2-1, with unresolved D. The V end lost 2 bases, the J end lost 5 bases, and 7 bases lay between the germline ends. The germline CDR1 and CDR2 sequences are LNHNV and YYDKDF (reference sequence). CDR3 length: 13 amino acids. The CDR3 DNA reads TGTGCCACCAGCAGACCCCGTAACAATGAGCAGTTCTTC. Translated, it gives CATSRPRNNEQFF. Full variable domain (missing parts from reference TRBV15 and TRBJ2-1): DAMVIQNPRYQVTQFGKPVTLSCSQTLNHNVMYWYQQKSSQAPKLLFHYYDKDFNNEADTPDNFQSRRPNTSFCFLDIRSPGLGDTAMYLCATSRPRNNEQFFGPGTRLTVL.

The chain links TRBV7-2 to TRBJ1-2; D not resolved. The V gene lost 4 bases and the J gene lost 4 bases, with 10 bases spanning the gap. Germline V CDR1 and CDR2: SGHTA, FQGNSA. The CDR3 runs to 13 residues. For the CDR3, the DNA is TGTGCCAGCAGCTATCCTTACTTCTATGGCTACACCTTC. It is translated as CASSYPYFYGYTF.

The chain joins TRBV29-1 to TRBJ1-2; the D is unclear. The CDR3 spans 14 residues. V was trimmed by 3 bases and J by 2 bases, leaving 13 bases between them. Per germline, CDR1 SQVTM and CDR2 ANQGSEA. CDR3 nucleotide sequence: TGCAGCGTTGATGACTTCTCAGCGAACTATGGCTACACCTTC. Translated: CSVDDFSANYGYTF. Drawing the rest from reference TRBV29-1 and TRBJ1-2, the complete variable domain is SAVISQKPSRDICQRGTSLTIQCQVDSQVTMMFWYRQQPGQSLTLIATANQGSEATYESGFVIDKFPISRPNLTFSTLTVSNMSPEDSSIYLCSVDDFSANYGYTFGSGTRLTVV.

V and J are TRBV7-9 and TRBJ2-1; no reliable D call. CDR3 length: 12 amino acids. V lost 1 base and J lost 9, with 7 bases in between. Germline V lookup: CDR1 SEHNR, CDR2 FQNEAQ (reference sequence). CDR3 in amino acids: CASSLEATEQFF. The DNA for the CDR3 is TGTGCCAGCAGCTTAGAAGCGACTGAGCAGTTCTTC.

The chain has TRBV5-6 and TRBJ2-5; D might be TRBD1 (6 bases). The CDR3 is made up of 14 amino acids. In germline, CDR1 is SGHDT, CDR2 YYEEEE. V lost 0 bases and J lost 5, with 11 bases in between. The CDR3 loop reads CASSLAARGETQYF. For the CDR3, the DNA is TGTGCCAGCAGCTTGGCCGCTAGGGGGGAGACCCAGTACTTC.

This chain connects TRBV3-1 (or the pseudogene TRBV3-2) to TRBJ2-5; weak D call: TRBD1 (8 bases). Germline V CDR1 and CDR2: LGHDT, YNNKEL (reference sequence). V was clipped by 5 bases and J by 7 bases, with 17 bases between them. The CDR3 extends over 14 amino acids. The CDR3 coding sequence is TGTGCCAGCAGCAGGAGACAGGGGAGGGGGACCCAGTACTTC. Its protein product is CASSRRQGRGTQYF.

The chain has TRBV10-3 and TRBJ1-6; no clear D. Germline CDR1 reads ENHRY; CDR2 reads SYGVKD. The V end lost 0 bases, the J end lost 7 bases, and 10 bases lay between the germline ends. CDR3 length equals 15 residues. CDR3 in DNA: TGTGCCATCAGTGAGTCACCAGGTGGAAATTCACCCCTCCACTTT. Protein sequence: CAISESPGGNSPLHF.

V usage is TRBV11-2 and J usage is TRBJ1-1; maybe TRBD1 (6 bases). This CDR3 spans 14 amino acids. The germline V gene encodes CDR1 SGHAT and CDR2 FQNNGV. V was trimmed by 2 bases and J by 3 bases, leaving 10 bases between them. The CDR3 DNA reads TGTGCCAGCAGCTTAATGGCAGGGGACACTGAAGCTTTCTTT. It translates to CASSLMAGDTEAFF.

This clone has only one observation. J is TRBJ1-2 and V is TRBV10-3; unclear D gene. This CDR3 has 13 residues. With 0 bases removed from V and 8 bases from J, the gap between germline ends came to 10 bases. Germline CDR1 is ENHRY and CDR2 is SYGVKD. The CDR3 DNA reads as TGTGCCATCAGTGAGTCGGTGGCACGAGGCTACACCTTC. It translates to CAISESVARGYTF.

The rearrangement uses TRBV28 and TRBJ2-5; weak D call: TRBD2 (6 bases). V was shortened by 9 bases and J by 4 bases, with 21 bases between the two germline ends. Germline-derived CDR1 and CDR2 are MDHEN and SYDVKM. CDR3 size: 15 residues. The CDR3 nucleotides read TGTGCCAGTCACGAGGAGGGGCAGGCGTTAGAGACCCAGTACTTC. Protein: CASHEEGQALETQYF.

A single count supports this clone. J is TRBJ1-4 and V is TRBV5-1; D might be TRBD1 (5 bases). Germline V gene data show CDR1 as SGHRS and CDR2 as YFSETQ. The CDR3 is 16 amino acids. Trimming left V 4 bases short and J 5 bases short, with 18 bases between. CDR3 residues: CASSPIGAGTNEKLFF. The CDR3 DNA reads TGCGCCAGCAGCCCCATTGGGGCAGGCACCAATGAAAAACTGTTTTTT.

J is TRBJ2-1 and V is TRBV4-3; possibly TRBD2 for D (6 bases). The CDR3 has 16 amino acids. Germline V gene lookup returns CDR1 LGHNA and CDR2 YSLEER. V lost 3 bases to trimming and J lost 4 bases, with 16 bases between them. The chain's CDR3 is CASSQTAGSSYNEQFF. The CDR3 coding sequence is TGCGCCAGCAGCCAGACGGCGGGGTCGTCATACAATGAGCAGTTCTTC.

This chain links TRBV5-1 with TRBJ1-2; D remains unclear. With 4 bases removed from V and 7 bases from J, the gap between germline ends came to 17 bases. The germline gives CDR1 SGHRS, CDR2 YFSETQ. The CDR3 is 14 amino acids. CDR3 in amino acids: CASSLRGERSGYTF. The CDR3 DNA is TGCGCCAGCAGCCTCCGGGGAGAGCGAAGTGGCTACACCTTC.

This clone was found a few times. This chain uses TRBV29-1 with TRBJ1-1; TRBD1 aligns across 8 bases. V shed 8 bases, J shed 3 bases, and the junction held 8 bases outside the gene matches. The CDR3 has 13 residues. CDR1 and CDR2 (germline): SQVTM, ANQGSEA. CDR3 DNA: TGCAGCTGTTGGACAGGGAGGGACACTGAAGCTTTCTTT. Amino acids: CSCWTGRDTEAFF.

The gene calls are TRBV13 and TRBJ1-6, with 9 nucleotides matching TRBD1. CDR3 length: 17 amino acids. Germline values: CDR1 PRHDT, CDR2 FYEKMQ (reference sequence). J lost 13 bases, V lost 1 base, and 14 bases had no gene match. CDR3 DNA sequence: TGTGCCAGCAGCTTAGAGCGTCGGGGACAGGGTCTTAGGCCCCTCCACTTT. Protein sequence: CASSLERRGQGLRPLHF.

The V gene is TRBV7-2, the J gene TRBJ1-6; D possibly corresponds to TRBD1 (6 bases). Germline V lookup: CDR1 SGHTA, CDR2 FQGNSA. The CDR3 is made up of 15 amino acids. The V end was cut by 4 bases, the J end by 7 bases, with 14 bases between. For the CDR3, the DNA is TGTGCCAGCAGCTCACAGGGAGGGGAAAATTCACCCCTCCACTTT. As protein: CASSSQGGENSPLHF.

The chain joins TRBV5-6 to TRBJ1-4; TRBD1 matches at 9 bases. This CDR3 comprises 15 residues. V shed 4 bases and J 2 bases; nucleotides not matched to a gene: 3. Germline assignment: CDR1 SGHDT and CDR2 YYEEEE. This chain's CDR3 is CASSIGTGTNEKLFF. In DNA, the CDR3 is TGTGCCAGCAGCATAGGGACAGGGACTAATGAAAAACTGTTTTTT.

This clone was recorded a few times. This sequence joins TRBV5-5 and TRBJ1-5, with D perhaps matching TRBD1 (5 bases). The germline gives CDR1 SGHKS, CDR2 YYEKEE (reference sequence). The CDR3 covers 11 residues. The V end was cut by 3 bases, the J end by 12 bases, with 10 bases between. The CDR3 DNA follows: TGTGCCAGCAGCTCCGGGGGGTACCAGCATTTT. Encoded protein: CASSSGGYQHF.

The V gene is TRBV27, the J gene TRBJ1-1; 9 bases align to TRBD1. This CDR3 has 15 residues. CDR1 MNHEY and CDR2 SMNVEV come from the germline V gene (reference sequence). V lost 1 base to trimming and J lost 2 bases; unmatched junction nucleotides: 2. The CDR3 region has the DNA TGTGCCAGCAGTTTATGGACAGGGGCAAACACTGAAGCTTTCTTT. Translating it yields CASSLWTGANTEAFF.

DNA for the CDR3: TGCGCCAGCAGCCGAGCTGAGGGACAGGAGTTGAATGAGCAGTTCTTC. Its protein product is CASSRAEGQELNEQFF. V gene TRBV4-1 combines with J gene TRBJ2-1; 8 bases fit TRBD1. This CDR3 is built from 16 residues. The trim removed 4 bases at V and 7 bases at J, leaving 12 bases unmatched. Germline V gene lookup returns CDR1 MGHRA and CDR2 YSYEKL.